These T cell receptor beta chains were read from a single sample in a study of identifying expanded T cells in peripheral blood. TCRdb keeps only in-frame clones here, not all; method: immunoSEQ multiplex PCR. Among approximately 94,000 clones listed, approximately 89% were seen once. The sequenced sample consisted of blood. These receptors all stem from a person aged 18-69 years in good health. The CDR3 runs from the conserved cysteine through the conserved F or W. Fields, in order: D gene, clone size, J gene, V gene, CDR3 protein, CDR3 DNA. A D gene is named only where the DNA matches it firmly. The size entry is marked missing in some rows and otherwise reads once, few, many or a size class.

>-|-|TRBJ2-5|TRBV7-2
CASSFWWSTGEETQYF
TGTGCCAGCAGCTTTTGGTGGTCCACGGGAGAAGAGACCCAGTACTTC
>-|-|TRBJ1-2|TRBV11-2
CASSSGVDYGYTF
TGTGCCAGCAGCTCGGGGGTGGACTATGGCTACACCTTC
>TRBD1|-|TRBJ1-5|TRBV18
CASSPGQGYQPQHF
TGTGCCAGCTCACCGGGACAGGGATATCAGCCCCAGCATTTT
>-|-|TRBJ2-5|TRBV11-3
CASSMGGTIQETQYF
TGTGCCAGCAGCATGGGGGGGACAATCCAAGAGACCCAGTACTTC
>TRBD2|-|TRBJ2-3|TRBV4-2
CASSQEAGGMGYTQYF
TGTGCCAGCAGCCAAGAGGCGGGAGGGATGGGCTATACGCAGTATTTT
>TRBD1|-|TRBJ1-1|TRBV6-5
CASRMDRGNTEAFF
TGTGCCAGCAGAATGGACAGGGGGAACACTGAAGCTTTCTTT
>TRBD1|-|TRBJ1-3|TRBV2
CASRGGGATGSTIYF
TGTGCCAGCAGGGGAGGGGGCGCAACAGGAAGCACCATATATTTT
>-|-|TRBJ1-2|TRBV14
CASSQVRSGGSAYDGYTF
TGTGCCAGCAGCCAAGTCCGATCGGGGGGAAGTGCTTACGATGGCTACACCTTC
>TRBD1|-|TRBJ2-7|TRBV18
CASSPIDIGQGSSEQYF
TGTGCCAGCTCACCTATCGACATAGGACAGGGTTCCTCCGAGCAGTACTTC
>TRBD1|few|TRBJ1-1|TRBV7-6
CASSQATRQGTEAFF
TGTGCCAGCAGCCAAGCAACCCGACAGGGGACTGAAGCTTTCTTT
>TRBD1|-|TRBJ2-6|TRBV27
CASSLFVRTGASLSGANVLTF
TGTGCCAGCAGTTTATTCGTGCGGACAGGGGCCTCCCTCTCTGGGGCCAACGTCCTGACTTTC
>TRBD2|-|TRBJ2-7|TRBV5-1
CASSLGTSGGTGYEQYF
TGCGCCAGCAGCTTGGGGACTAGCGGGGGGACCGGGTACGAGCAGTACTTC
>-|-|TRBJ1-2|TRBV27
CASRTPSLGGLYGYTF
TGTGCCAGCAGGACCCCGAGTCTCGGGGGGCTATATGGCTACACCTTC
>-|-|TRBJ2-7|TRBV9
CASSVVSGTNEQYF
TGTGCCAGCAGCGTAGTATCAGGGACAAACGAGCAGTACTTC
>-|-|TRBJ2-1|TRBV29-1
CSGRGLGDEQFF
TGCAGCGGCCGAGGCCTGGGCGATGAGCAGTTCTTC
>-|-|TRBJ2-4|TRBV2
CASSEALGLAKNIQYF
TGTGCCAGCAGTGAAGCGCTAGGATTAGCCAAAAACATTCAGTACTTC
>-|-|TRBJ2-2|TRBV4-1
CASSQEPGVTGELFF
TGCGCCAGCAGCCAAGAACCAGGGGTCACCGGGGAGCTGTTTTTT
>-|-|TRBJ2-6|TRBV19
CASSFPYSGANVLTF
TGTGCCAGTAGTTTCCCTTACTCTGGGGCCAACGTCCTGACTTTC
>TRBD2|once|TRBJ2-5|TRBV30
CACRLAGVGGETQYF
TGTGCCTGTCGACTAGCGGGAGTCGGGGGGGAGACCCAGTACTTC
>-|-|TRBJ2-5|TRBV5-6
CASSLEVGEETQYF
TGTGCCAGCAGCTTGGAAGTGGGGGAAGAGACCCAGTACTTC
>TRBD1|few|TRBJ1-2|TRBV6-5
CASSGTGFGYGYTF
TGTGCCAGCAGTGGGACAGGGTTTGGCTATGGCTACACCTTC
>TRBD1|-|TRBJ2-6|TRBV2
CASTRSRRQGIGEGLTF
TGTGCCAGCACTCGGAGCCGCCGACAGGGGATCGGAGAGGGCCTGACTTTC
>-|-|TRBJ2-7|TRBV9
CASSPMGMGYEQYF
TGTGCCAGCAGCCCTATGGGGATGGGATACGAGCAGTACTTC
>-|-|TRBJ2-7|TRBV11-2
CASSFAAGPYEQYF
TGTGCCAGCAGCTTCGCCGCGGGGCCCTACGAGCAGTACTTC
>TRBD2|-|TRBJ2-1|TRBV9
CASSPNSGREQFF
TGTGCCAGCAGCCCAAATAGCGGGAGGGAGCAGTTCTTC
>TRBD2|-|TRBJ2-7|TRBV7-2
CASSTPRIRGRESQYEQYF
TGTGCCAGCAGCACCCCAAGGATTCGCGGGAGGGAAAGTCAATACGAGCAGTACTTC